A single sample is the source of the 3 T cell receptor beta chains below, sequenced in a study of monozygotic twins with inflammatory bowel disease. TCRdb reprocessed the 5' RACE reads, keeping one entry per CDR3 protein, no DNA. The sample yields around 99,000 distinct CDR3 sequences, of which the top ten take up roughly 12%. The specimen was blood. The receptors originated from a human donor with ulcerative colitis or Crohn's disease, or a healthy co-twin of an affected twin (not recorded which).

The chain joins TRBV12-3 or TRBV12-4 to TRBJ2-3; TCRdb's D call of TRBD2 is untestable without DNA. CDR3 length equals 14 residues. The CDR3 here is CASSKVPRGDTQYF.

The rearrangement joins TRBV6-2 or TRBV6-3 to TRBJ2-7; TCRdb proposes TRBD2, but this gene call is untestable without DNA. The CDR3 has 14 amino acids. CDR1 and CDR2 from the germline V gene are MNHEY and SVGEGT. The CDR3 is CASSTLAGGYEQYF.

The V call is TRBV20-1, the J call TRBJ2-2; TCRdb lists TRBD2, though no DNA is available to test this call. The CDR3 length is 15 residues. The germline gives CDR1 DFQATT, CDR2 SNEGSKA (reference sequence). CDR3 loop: CSAAVPAGGTGELFF.